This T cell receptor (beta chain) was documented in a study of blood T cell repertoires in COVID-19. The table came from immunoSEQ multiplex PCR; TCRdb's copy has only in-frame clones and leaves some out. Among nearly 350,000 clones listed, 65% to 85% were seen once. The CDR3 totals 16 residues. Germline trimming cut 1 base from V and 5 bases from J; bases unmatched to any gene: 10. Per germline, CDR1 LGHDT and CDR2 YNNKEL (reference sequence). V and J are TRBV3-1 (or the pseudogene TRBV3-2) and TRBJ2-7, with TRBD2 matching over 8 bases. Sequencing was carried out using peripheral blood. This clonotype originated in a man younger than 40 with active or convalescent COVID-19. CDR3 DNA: TGTGCCAGCAGCCAAGGGCTGAAGCGGGGGCTGAACGAGCAGTACTTC. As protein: CASSQGLKRGLNEQYF.